This T cell receptor beta chain originates from a study of cytomegalovirus exposure and HLA in healthy donors. Study as a whole: The early release's HLA-typed donors yielded roughly 85 million unique TCRs. Overall study findings and caveats: A missense variant in DCLRE1C was later tied to TCR beta V- and J-gene trimming. Some V segments, including TRBV6-2 and TRBV6-3, were excluded as indistinguishable. TCR beta chains numbering some 160 were designated cytomegalovirus-associated.

The germline V and J ends were trimmed by 2 bases and 0 bases, with 8 bases remaining between them. CDR1 is SGHKS, CDR2 YYEKEE, per germline (reference sequence). This CDR3 comprises 14 residues. Both 60 Vbeta primers and 13 Jbeta primers went into the PCR. Sequencing was performed with immunoSEQ multiplex PCR; in TCRdb, only in-frame clones are kept and a portion is missing. The sample has some 110,000 clones, roughly four fifths seen once. To note about this clone: Its antigen is still unknown.

The sequencing sample was made of PBMCs. The rearrangement links TRBV5-5 to TRBJ1-1; D unclear. This sequence originates from a man aged 45-65 years in good health and CMV-seronegative. The CDR3 sequence is CASSFGDLNTEAFF. In DNA, the CDR3 is TGTGCCAGCAGCTTCGGGGATTTGAACACTGAAGCTTTCTTT.